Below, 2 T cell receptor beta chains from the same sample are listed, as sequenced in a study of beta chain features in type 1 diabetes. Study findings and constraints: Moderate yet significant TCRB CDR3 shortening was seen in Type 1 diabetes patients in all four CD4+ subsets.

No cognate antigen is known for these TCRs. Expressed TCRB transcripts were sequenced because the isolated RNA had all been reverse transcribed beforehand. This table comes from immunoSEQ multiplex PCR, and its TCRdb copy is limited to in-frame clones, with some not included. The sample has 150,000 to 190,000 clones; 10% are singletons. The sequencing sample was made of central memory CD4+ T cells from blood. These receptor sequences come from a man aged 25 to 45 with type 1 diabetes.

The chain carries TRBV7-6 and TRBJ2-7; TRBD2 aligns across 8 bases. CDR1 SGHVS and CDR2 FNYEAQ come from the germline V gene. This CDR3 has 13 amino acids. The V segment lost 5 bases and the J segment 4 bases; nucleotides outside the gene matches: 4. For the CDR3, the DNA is TGTGCCAGCAGCCCTAAGCGGGAGTACGAGCAGTACTTC. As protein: CASSPKREYEQYF.

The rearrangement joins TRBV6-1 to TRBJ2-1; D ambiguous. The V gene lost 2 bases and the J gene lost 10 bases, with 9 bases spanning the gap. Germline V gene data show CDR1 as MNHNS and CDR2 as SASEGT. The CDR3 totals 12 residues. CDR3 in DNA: TGTGCCAGCAGTGAACGGTTTCTGGAGCAGTTCTTC. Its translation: CASSERFLEQFF.